These 22 T cell receptor beta chains share one sample of origin, sequenced in a study of cytomegalovirus exposure and HLA in healthy donors. This PCR relied on a set of 60 Vbeta primers and 13 Jbeta primers. Using immunoSEQ multiplex PCR, the repertoire was profiled, and TCRdb retains in-frame clones only, with some absent. The repertoire holds approximately 86,000 clones, with about 85% as singletons. What was sequenced was PBMCs. Every receptor here comes from a man in his forties in good health and CMV-seropositive.

The rearrangement joins TRBV5-5 to TRBJ1-1; no reliable D call. CDR3 length: 12 residues. Per the germline V gene, CDR1 is SGHKS and CDR2 is YYEKEE (reference sequence). With 3 bases removed from V and 11 bases from J, the gap between germline ends came to 14 bases. The CDR3 is CASSSREARAFF. In DNA form, the CDR3 reads TGTGCCAGCAGCTCGAGGGAGGCGAGGGCTTTCTTT. Using reference TRBV5-5 and TRBJ1-1 for the parts outside the CDR3, the full variable domain is DAGVTQSPTHLIKTRGQQVTLRCSPISGHKSVSWYQQVLGQGPQFIFQYYEKEERGRGNFPDRFSARQFPNYSSELNVNALLLGDSALYLCASSSREARAFFGQGTRLTVV.

The rearrangement uses TRBV11-3 and TRBJ2-2; 12 bases line up with TRBD2. The CDR3 spans 16 residues. The J segment lost 1 base and the V segment lost 4 bases, leaving 1 base of the junction unmatched. Germline V gene lookup returns CDR1 SGHNT and CDR2 YENEEA. The CDR3 loop reads CASSSGLAGNTGELFF. In nucleotides, the CDR3 is TGTGCCAGCAGCTCGGGACTAGCGGGGAACACCGGGGAGCTGTTTTTT.

The CDR3 loop is CASSSRGLGDTEAFF. The CDR3 coding sequence is TGTGCCAGCAGTTCAAGGGGGCTCGGGGACACTGAAGCTTTCTTT. The J gene is TRBJ1-1, the V gene TRBV6-4; 7 nucleotides match TRBD1. The CDR3 loop spans 15 amino acids. V lost 5 bases and J lost 3; bases outside the gene matches: 9. Germline V CDR1 and CDR2: MRHNA, SNTAGT.

The rearrangement joins TRBV5-5 to TRBJ2-7, with 8 bases that match TRBD2. With 7 bases clipped from V and 4 bases from J, the junction kept 10 bases outside the gene matches. The CDR3 loop spans 14 amino acids. Germline assignment: CDR1 SGHKS and CDR2 YYEKEE (reference sequence). For the CDR3, the DNA is TGTGCCAGCGTGATGGCGGGGGGATCGTACGAGCAGTACTTC. Amino acids: CASVMAGGSYEQYF.

This clone showed up just once. The rearrangement links TRBV20-1 to TRBJ1-1; D not certain. Germline CDR1 is DFQATT and CDR2 is SNEGSKA (reference sequence). The CDR3 contains 10 residues. V gave up 5 bases and J gave up 7 bases, with 8 bases separating them. The CDR3 spells CSAARVEAFF. For the CDR3, the DNA is TGCAGTGCTGCCCGGGTTGAAGCTTTCTTT.

The chain carries TRBV28 and TRBJ2-1; D remains ambiguous. V was shortened by 2 bases and J by 7 bases, with 6 bases between the two germline ends. The CDR3 is 12 residues long. Germline V gene data show CDR1 as MDHEN and CDR2 as SYDVKM. CDR3 in DNA: TGTGCCAGCAGTTTAACACTAAATGAGCAGTTCTTC. It specifies CASSLTLNEQFF.

The CDR3 sequence is CASSLTSQSTDTQYF. As DNA, the CDR3 is TGTGCCAGCAGCCTCACCTCACAGAGCACAGATACGCAGTATTTT. The chain carries TRBV7-3 and TRBJ2-3; D is unresolved. CDR3 length: 15 amino acids. CDR1 is SGHTA, CDR2 FQGTGA, per germline. Trimming took 5 bases from V and 0 from J, leaving 12 bases between them. Using reference TRBV7-3 and TRBJ2-3 for the parts outside the CDR3, the full variable domain is GAGVSQTPSNKVTEKGKYVELRCDPISGHTALYWYRQSLGQGPEFLIYFQGTGAADDSGLPNDRFFAVRPEGSVSTLKIQRTERGDSAVYLCASSLTSQSTDTQYFGPGTRLTVL.

This clone was seen a handful of times. The chain has TRBV5-6 and TRBJ1-3; weak D call: TRBD1 (5 bases). The CDR3 totals 16 residues. Germline V gene lookup returns CDR1 SGHDT and CDR2 YYEEEE. The ends were cut back, 2 bases at V and 0 bases at J, with 12 bases in the middle. The CDR3: CASSLDRGTSGNTIYF. The CDR3 nucleotides read TGTGCCAGCAGCTTAGATCGGGGGACCTCTGGAAACACCATATATTTT.

The gene calls are TRBV7-9 and TRBJ2-2, with 9 bases matching TRBD2. The CDR3 has 15 residues. In germline, CDR1 is SEHNR, CDR2 FQNEAQ (reference sequence). The V gene end was trimmed by 5 bases and the J gene end by 4 bases; junction bases not matched to a gene: 5. CDR3 protein: CASSDRGGGTGELFF. In DNA, the CDR3 is TGTGCCAGCAGCGATCGCGGGGGGGGCACCGGGGAGCTGTTTTTT.

The chain combines TRBV4-1 with TRBJ2-4, with 7 bases identical to TRBD2. The CDR3 has 19 residues. Trimming took 0 bases from V and 1 from J; bases not matched to a gene: 12. Germline V CDR1 and CDR2: MGHRA, YSYEKL. DNA of the CDR3: TGCGCCAGCAGCCAAGATTGGGGGGATTTGGGAGGGGCCAAAAACATTCAGTACTTC. Translated: CASSQDWGDLGGAKNIQYF.

This chain connects TRBV15 to TRBJ2-7; D unclear. Trimming shortened V by 0 bases and J by 3 bases, and 6 bases separated the two germline ends. The CDR3 length is 13 residues. The germline V gene has CDR1 LNHNV and CDR2 YYDKDF (reference sequence). The CDR3 region has the DNA TGTGCCACCAGCAGAGATTCGAGCTACGAGCAGTACTTC. Translated: CATSRDSSYEQYF.

Points on this clone: This CDR3 is also generated by other DNA sequences in the sample. The chain uses TRBV6-1 and TRBJ1-2, with D hard to call. This CDR3 region has 14 residues. The V and J ends lost 8 bases and 8 bases respectively, with 21 bases between them. Germline-derived CDR1 and CDR2 are MNHNS and SASEGT. The CDR3 DNA follows: TGTGCCAGCCGCCCCGAGGGAGCCTTCTACGGCTACACCTTC. It yields the protein CASRPEGAFYGYTF.

The rearrangement joins TRBV28 to TRBJ2-1; 12 bases match TRBD1. In germline, CDR1 is MDHEN, CDR2 SYDVKM. There are 17 residues in the CDR3. Trimming removed 5 bases from V and 6 bases from J; junction bases left unmatched: 11. For the CDR3, the DNA is TGTGCCAGCAGTCTAGTCTCCGGGACAGGGGGCCCCAATGAGCAGTTCTTC. Translated: CASSLVSGTGGPNEQFF.

The chain is built from TRBV11-2 and TRBJ2-1, with 8 bases fitting TRBD2. This CDR3 contains 15 residues. Germline V gene lookup returns CDR1 SGHAT and CDR2 FQNNGV. Germline trimming cut 7 bases from V and 5 bases from J; bases unmatched to any gene: 10. CDR3 protein: CASTAWVAGNNEQFF. For the CDR3, the DNA is TGTGCCAGCACCGCCTGGGTAGCGGGGAACAATGAGCAGTTCTTC.

This clone showed up just a few times. The chain has TRBV19 and TRBJ1-3; D remains unclear. Between the trimmed V and J ends, which lost 5 bases and 5 bases, there was a span of 10 bases. The CDR3 length is 13 residues. CDR1 and CDR2 from the germline V gene are LNHDA and SQIVND (reference sequence). The CDR3 spells CASSAPQRNTIYF. The CDR3 bases are TGTGCCAGTAGTGCCCCCCAGAGAAACACCATATATTTT. The full variable domain, completed using reference TRBV19 and TRBJ1-3, is DGGITQSPKYLFRKEGQNVTLSCEQNLNHDAMYWYRQDPGQGLRLIYYSQIVNDFQKGDIAEGYSVSREKKESFPLTVTSAQKNPTAFYLCASSAPQRNTIYFGEGSWLTVV.

The rearrangement joins TRBV18 to TRBJ1-2, with D possibly TRBD1 on 6 matching bases. Trimming removed 3 bases at V and 4 bases at J, with 9 bases between. The CDR3 has 13 amino acids. CDR1 and CDR2 from the germline V gene are KGHSH and LQKENI. CDR3 sequence reads: CASSPGRGYGYTF. For the CDR3, the DNA is TGTGCCAGCTCACCGGGCAGGGGCTATGGCTACACCTTC.

The chain joins TRBV30 to TRBJ1-5; a weak D match, TRBD1 (5 bases). Trimming took off 2 bases at V and 3 bases at J, with 8 bases between the two ends. This CDR3 region has 13 residues. Per the germline V gene, CDR1 is GTSNPN and CDR2 is SVGIG (reference sequence). The CDR3 is CAWSRGLNQPQHF. The CDR3, as DNA: TGTGCCTGGAGTCGGGGACTCAATCAGCCCCAGCATTTT.

The CDR3 bases are TGTGCCAGCAGTTACTCGGACAGTTCAGAGGGCAATGAGCAGTTCTTC. Translating it yields CASSYSDSSEGNEQFF. The rearrangement joins TRBV6-5 to TRBJ2-1, with D maybe TRBD1 (6 bases). This CDR3 contains 16 residues. Germline CDR1 MNHEY, CDR2 SVGAGI. Trimming removed 0 bases from V and 6 bases from J, with 15 bases in between.

The table lists this clone with a count of one. V usage is TRBV5-1 and J usage is TRBJ2-2, with D possibly TRBD2 on 6 matching bases. Germline CDR1 is SGHRS and CDR2 is YFSETQ. The V and J ends lost 1 base and 6 bases respectively, with 16 bases between them. The CDR3 loop spans 16 amino acids. The CDR3 DNA follows: TGCGCCAGCAGCTTGTATTCTCGGGAGCCTGCCGGGGAGCTGTTTTTT. The encoded protein is CASSLYSREPAGELFF.

This rearrangement joins TRBV5-4 to TRBJ1-1; 7 nucleotides line up with TRBD1. This CDR3 has 15 residues. After removal of 0 bases from V and 4 bases from J, the junction contained 6 bases not matched to a gene. CDR1 SGHNT and CDR2 YYREEE come from the germline V gene (reference sequence). The CDR3: CASSLAGQVGTEAFF. The DNA for the CDR3 is TGTGCCAGCAGCTTGGCCGGACAGGTCGGCACTGAAGCTTTCTTT.

The chain uses TRBV6-5 and TRBJ1-5; D might be TRBD1 (5 bases). Germline values: CDR1 MNHEY, CDR2 SVGAGI. The CDR3 covers 15 residues. V was clipped by 6 bases and J by 2 bases, with 14 bases between them. The CDR3 region is CASSSGRGGNQPQHF. In DNA, the CDR3 is TGTGCCAGCAGCTCTGGGAGGGGTGGCAATCAGCCCCAGCATTTT.

The chain recombines TRBV6-6 with TRBJ2-7, with TRBD1 as a possible D gene (6 bases). CDR1 is MNHNY and CDR2 is SVGAGI in the germline V gene (reference sequence). The V end was cut by 4 bases, the J end by 5 bases, with 12 bases between. The CDR3 is 13 residues long. This CDR3 is CASSSLPGDEQYF. In nucleotides, the CDR3 is TGTGCCAGCAGTTCCCTCCCAGGGGACGAGCAGTACTTC.